The entry below gives a single T cell receptor (beta chain) sequence along with its context. Residents of 24 US areas, aged 18 to 89 years, made up the participants. The junction had 6 bases not matched to a gene; V was cut back by 0 bases and J by 6 bases. Per germline, CDR1 LGHNT and CDR2 FRNRAP. This CDR3 region has 16 residues. The sample originates from a study of blood T cell repertoires in COVID-19. Whole-study context: Some COVID-19 samples were acute and others convalescent; all came from the United States, Italy and Spain.

Authors' data handling: Quantification of nucleated cells was approximated via reference gene primer amplification. Profiling relied on immunoSEQ multiplex PCR, and the TCRdb table lists in-frame clones only, not all of them. D and trimming come from the DNA, and the V and J calls and clone size come from that table. Among 300,000 to 400,000 clones listed, approximately 86% were seen once. The sequencing sample was made of PBMCs or T cells enriched from blood (not recorded which). The sequence was obtained from a woman in her thirties or forties with acute COVID-19. The rearrangement links TRBV12-5 to TRBJ1-5, with 9 bases aligning to TRBD1. In DNA, the CDR3 is TGTGCTAGTGGTTTGGTACCACAGGGGGCGGTTCAGCCCCAGCATTTT. Translating it yields CASGLVPQGAVQPQHF.